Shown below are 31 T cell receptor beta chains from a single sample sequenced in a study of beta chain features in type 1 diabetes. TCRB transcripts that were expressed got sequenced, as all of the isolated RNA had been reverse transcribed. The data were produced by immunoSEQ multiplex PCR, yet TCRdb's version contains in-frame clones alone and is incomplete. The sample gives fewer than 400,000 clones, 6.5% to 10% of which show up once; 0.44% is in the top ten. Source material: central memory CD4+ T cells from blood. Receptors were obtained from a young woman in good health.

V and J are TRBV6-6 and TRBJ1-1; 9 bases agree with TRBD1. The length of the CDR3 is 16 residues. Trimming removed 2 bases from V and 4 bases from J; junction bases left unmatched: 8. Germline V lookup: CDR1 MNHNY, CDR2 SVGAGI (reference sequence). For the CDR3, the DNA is TGTGCCAGCAGTTACGGACAGGGGAGAGGGGGCACTGAAGCTTTCTTT. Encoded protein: CASSYGQGRGGTEAFF.

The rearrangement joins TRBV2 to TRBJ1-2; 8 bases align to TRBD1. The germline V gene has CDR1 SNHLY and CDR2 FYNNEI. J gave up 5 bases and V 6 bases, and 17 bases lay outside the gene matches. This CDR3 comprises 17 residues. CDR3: CASSHTSAGGKWYGYTF. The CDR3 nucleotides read TGTGCCAGCAGCCACACCTCCGCAGGGGGCAAGTGGTATGGCTACACCTTC.

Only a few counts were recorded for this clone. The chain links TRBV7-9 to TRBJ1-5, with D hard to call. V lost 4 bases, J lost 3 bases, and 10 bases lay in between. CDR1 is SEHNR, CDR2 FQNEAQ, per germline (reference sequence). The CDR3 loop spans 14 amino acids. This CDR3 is CASSYDGTNQPQHF. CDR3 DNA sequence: TGTGCCAGCAGCTACGATGGCACCAATCAGCCCCAGCATTTT.

In DNA form, the CDR3 reads TGTGCCAGCAGTTTATTAGGACATGGTGATTGCACCTTC. This gives the protein CASSLLGHGDCTF. The chain couples TRBV28 to TRBJ1-2, with a possible D match to TRBD1 (5 bases). Germline-derived CDR1 and CDR2 are MDHEN and SYDVKM. This CDR3 spans 13 amino acids. The V and J ends lost 1 base and 13 bases respectively, with 16 bases between them.

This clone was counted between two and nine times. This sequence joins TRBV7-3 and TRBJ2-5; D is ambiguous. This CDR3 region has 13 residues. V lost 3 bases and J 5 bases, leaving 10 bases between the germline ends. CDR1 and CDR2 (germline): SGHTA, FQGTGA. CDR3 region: CASSFGVGETQYF. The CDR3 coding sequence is TGTGCCAGCAGCTTTGGGGTGGGGGAGACCCAGTACTTC.

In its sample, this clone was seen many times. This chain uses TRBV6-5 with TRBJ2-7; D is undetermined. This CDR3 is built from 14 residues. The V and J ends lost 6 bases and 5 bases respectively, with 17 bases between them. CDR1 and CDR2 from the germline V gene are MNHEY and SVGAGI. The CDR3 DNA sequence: TGTGCCAGCAGCCGACTTACCTCCGGTAACGAGCAGTACTTC. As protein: CASSRLTSGNEQYF.

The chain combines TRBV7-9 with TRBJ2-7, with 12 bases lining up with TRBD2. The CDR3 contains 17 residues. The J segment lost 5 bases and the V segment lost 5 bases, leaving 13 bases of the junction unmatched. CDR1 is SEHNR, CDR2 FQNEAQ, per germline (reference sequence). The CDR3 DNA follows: TGTGCCAGCAGCCCCCAGCTAGCGGGAGGGCCAGGGAACGAGCAGTACTTC. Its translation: CASSPQLAGGPGNEQYF.

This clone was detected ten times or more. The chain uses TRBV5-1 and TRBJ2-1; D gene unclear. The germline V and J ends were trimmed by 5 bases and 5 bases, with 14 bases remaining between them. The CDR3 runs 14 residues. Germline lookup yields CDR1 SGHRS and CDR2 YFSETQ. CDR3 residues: CASRERLSNNEQFF. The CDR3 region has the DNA TGCGCCAGCAGAGAAAGGCTGTCCAACAATGAGCAGTTCTTC.

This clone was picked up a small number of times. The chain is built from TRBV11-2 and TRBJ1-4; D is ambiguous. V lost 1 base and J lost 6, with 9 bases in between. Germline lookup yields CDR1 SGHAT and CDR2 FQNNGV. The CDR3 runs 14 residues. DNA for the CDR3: TGTGCCAGCAGCTTAGCAGGTTGGGATGAAAAACTGTTTTTT. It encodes CASSLAGWDEKLFF.

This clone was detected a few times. CDR3 sequence reads: CSVQIGGVGADTQYF. The CDR3, as DNA: TGCAGCGTCCAAATCGGCGGGGTAGGGGCAGATACGCAGTATTTT. The V gene is TRBV29-1, the J gene TRBJ2-3, with TRBD2 as a possible D gene (6 bases). Looked up from germline, CDR1 is SQVTM and CDR2 is ANQGSEA. This CDR3 spans 15 amino acids. Trimming left V 6 bases short and J 4 bases short, with 20 bases between.

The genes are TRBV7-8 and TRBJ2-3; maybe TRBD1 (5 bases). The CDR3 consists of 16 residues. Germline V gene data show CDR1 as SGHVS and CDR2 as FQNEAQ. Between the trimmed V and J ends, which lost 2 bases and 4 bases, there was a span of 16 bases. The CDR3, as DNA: TGTGCCAGCAGCTTATTAGGCAGAAGGGGCGCAGATACGCAGTATTTT. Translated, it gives CASSLLGRRGADTQYF.

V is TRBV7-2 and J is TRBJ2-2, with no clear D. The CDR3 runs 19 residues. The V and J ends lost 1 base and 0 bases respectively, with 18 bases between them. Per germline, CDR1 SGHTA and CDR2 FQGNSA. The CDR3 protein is CASSLEVRLRTANTGELFF. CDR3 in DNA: TGTGCCAGCAGCTTAGAGGTTCGCTTGAGGACGGCGAACACCGGGGAGCTGTTTTTT.

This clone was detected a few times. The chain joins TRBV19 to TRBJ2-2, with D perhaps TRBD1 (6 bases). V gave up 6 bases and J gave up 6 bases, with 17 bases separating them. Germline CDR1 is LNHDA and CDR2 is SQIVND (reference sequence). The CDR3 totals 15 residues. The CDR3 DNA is TGTGCCAGTAGGGCTACAGGGTATGGTCCCGGGGAGCTGTTTTTT. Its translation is CASRATGYGPGELFF.

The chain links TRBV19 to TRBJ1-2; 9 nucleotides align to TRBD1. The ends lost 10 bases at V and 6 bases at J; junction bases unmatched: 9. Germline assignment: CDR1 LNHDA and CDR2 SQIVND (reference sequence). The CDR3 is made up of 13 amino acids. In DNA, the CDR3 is TGTGCCATCCGGGACAGGGATCGCCATGGCTACACCTTC. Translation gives CAIRDRDRHGYTF.

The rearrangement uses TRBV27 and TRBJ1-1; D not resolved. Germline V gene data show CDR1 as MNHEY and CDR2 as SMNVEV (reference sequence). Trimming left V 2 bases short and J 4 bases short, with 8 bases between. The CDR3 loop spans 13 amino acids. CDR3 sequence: CASSLAIGTEAFF. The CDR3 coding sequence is TGTGCCAGCAGTTTAGCGATCGGCACTGAAGCTTTCTTT.

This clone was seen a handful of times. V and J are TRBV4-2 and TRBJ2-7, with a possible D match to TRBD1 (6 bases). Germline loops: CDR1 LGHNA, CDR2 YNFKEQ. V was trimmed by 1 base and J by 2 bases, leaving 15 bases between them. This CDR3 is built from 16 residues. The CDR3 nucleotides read TGTGCCAGCAGCCAAGCCGTCGGCAGGGGCACCTACGAGCAGTACTTC. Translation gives CASSQAVGRGTYEQYF.

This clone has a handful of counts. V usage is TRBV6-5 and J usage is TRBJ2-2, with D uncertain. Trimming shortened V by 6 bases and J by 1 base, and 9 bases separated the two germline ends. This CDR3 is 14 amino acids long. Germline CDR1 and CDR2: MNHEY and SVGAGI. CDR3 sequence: CASSRWGNTGELFF. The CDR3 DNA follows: TGTGCCAGCAGCCGGTGGGGGAACACCGGGGAGCTGTTTTTT.

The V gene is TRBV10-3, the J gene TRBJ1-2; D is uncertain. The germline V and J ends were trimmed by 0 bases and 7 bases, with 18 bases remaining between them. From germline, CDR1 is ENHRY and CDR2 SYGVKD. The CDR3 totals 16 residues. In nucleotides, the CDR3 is TGTGCCATCAGTGAGTCCTCCGCATCGGCGCTCGGTGGCTACACCTTC. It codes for CAISESSASALGGYTF.

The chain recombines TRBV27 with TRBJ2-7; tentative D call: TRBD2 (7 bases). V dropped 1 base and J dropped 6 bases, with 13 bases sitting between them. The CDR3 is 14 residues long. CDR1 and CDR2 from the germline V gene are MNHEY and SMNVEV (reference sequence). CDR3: CASSLLGGRGEQYF. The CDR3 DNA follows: TGTGCCAGCAGTTTATTAGGGGGGAGGGGCGAGCAGTACTTC.

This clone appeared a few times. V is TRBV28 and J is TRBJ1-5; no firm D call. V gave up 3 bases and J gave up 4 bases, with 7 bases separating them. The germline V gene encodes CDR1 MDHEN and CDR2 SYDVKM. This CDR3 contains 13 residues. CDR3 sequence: CASSFQTNQPQHF. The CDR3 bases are TGTGCCAGCAGTTTCCAAACAAATCAGCCCCAGCATTTT.

DNA for the CDR3: TGCGCCAGCAGCATGCTAATGATGGGAGAGAACACTGAAGCTTTCTTT. Residues: CASSMLMMGENTEAFF. This sequence joins TRBV5-1 and TRBJ1-1; D unclear. Trimming took off 4 bases at V and 1 base at J, with 17 bases between the two ends. The germline gives CDR1 SGHRS, CDR2 YFSETQ. The CDR3 loop spans 16 amino acids.

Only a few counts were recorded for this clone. The CDR3: CASSLRDRQMLRLSFF. The CDR3 region has the DNA TGTGCCAGCAGTCTCCGGGACAGGCAAATGTTAAGGCTCTCTTTCTTT. The chain joins TRBV28 to TRBJ1-1; 8 bases are a match to TRBD1. With 5 bases clipped from V and 12 bases from J, the junction kept 20 bases outside the gene matches. The germline V gene encodes CDR1 MDHEN and CDR2 SYDVKM. This CDR3 has 16 amino acids.

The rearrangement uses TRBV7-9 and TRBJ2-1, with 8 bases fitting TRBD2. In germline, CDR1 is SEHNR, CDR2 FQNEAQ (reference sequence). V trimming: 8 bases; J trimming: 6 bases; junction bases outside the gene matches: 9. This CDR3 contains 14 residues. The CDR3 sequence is CASVLAGLGNEQFF. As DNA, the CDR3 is TGTGCCAGCGTCTTAGCGGGATTAGGCAATGAGCAGTTCTTC.

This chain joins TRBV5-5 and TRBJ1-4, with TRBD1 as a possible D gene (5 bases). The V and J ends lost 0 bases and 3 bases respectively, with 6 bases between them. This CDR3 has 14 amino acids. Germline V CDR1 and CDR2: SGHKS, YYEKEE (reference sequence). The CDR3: CASSLGDPNEKLFF. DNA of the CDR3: TGTGCCAGCAGCTTGGGGGACCCTAATGAAAAACTGTTTTTT. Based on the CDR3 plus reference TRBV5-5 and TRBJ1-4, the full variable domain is DAGVTQSPTHLIKTRGQQVTLRCSPISGHKSVSWYQQVLGQGPQFIFQYYEKEERGRGNFPDRFSARQFPNYSSELNVNALLLGDSALYLCASSLGDPNEKLFFGSGTQLSVL.

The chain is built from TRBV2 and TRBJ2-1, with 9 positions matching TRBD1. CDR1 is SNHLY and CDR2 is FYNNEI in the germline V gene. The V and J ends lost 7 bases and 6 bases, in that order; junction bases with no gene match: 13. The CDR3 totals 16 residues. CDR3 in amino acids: CASIIPGQGLGNEQFF. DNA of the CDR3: TGTGCCAGCATTATCCCGGGACAGGGTTTGGGCAATGAGCAGTTCTTC.

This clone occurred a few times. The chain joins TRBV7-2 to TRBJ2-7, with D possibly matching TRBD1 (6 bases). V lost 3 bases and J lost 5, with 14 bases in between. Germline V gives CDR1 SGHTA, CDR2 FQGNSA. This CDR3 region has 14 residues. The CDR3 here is CASSFFGGTDEQYF. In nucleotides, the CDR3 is TGTGCCAGCAGCTTTTTTGGGGGCACGGACGAGCAGTACTTC.

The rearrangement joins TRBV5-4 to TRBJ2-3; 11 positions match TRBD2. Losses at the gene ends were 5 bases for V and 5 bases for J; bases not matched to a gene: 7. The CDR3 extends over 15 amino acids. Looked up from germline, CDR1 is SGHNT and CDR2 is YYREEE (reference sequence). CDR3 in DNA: TGTGCCAGCAGAAATCTAGCGGGAGGAAGAGATACGCAGTATTTT. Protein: CASRNLAGGRDTQYF.

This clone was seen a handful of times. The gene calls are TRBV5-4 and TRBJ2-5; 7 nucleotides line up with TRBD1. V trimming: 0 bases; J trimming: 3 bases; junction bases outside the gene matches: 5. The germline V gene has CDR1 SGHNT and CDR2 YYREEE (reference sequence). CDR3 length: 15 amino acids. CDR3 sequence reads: CASSLATGTEETQYF. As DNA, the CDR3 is TGTGCCAGCAGCTTGGCGACTGGGACAGAAGAGACCCAGTACTTC.

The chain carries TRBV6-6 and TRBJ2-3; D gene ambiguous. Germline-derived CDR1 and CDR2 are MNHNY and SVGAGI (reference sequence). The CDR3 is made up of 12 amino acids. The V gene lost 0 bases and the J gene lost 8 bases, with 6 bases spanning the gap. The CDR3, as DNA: TGTGCCAGCAGTTACTCGCTGAGTACGCAGTATTTT. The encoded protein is CASSYSLSTQYF.

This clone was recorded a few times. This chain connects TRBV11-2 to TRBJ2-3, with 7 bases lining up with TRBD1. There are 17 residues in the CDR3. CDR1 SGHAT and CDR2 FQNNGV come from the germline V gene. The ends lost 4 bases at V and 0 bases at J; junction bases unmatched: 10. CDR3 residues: CASSYRRGGGSTDTQYF. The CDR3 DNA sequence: TGTGCCAGCAGCTACCGACGAGGGGGCGGTAGCACAGATACGCAGTATTTT. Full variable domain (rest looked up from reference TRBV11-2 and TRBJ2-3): EAGVAQSPRYKIIEKRQSVAFWCNPISGHATLYWYQQILGQGPKLLIQFQNNGVVDDSQLPKDRFSAERLKGVDSTLKIQPAKLEDSAVYLCASSYRRGGGSTDTQYFGPGTRLTVL.

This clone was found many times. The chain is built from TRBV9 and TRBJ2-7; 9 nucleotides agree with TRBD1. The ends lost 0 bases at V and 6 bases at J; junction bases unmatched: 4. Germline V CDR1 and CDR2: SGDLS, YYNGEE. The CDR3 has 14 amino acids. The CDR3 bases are TGTGCCAGCAGCGTAGGACAGGGGGTGGGCGAGCAGTACTTC. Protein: CASSVGQGVGEQYF.